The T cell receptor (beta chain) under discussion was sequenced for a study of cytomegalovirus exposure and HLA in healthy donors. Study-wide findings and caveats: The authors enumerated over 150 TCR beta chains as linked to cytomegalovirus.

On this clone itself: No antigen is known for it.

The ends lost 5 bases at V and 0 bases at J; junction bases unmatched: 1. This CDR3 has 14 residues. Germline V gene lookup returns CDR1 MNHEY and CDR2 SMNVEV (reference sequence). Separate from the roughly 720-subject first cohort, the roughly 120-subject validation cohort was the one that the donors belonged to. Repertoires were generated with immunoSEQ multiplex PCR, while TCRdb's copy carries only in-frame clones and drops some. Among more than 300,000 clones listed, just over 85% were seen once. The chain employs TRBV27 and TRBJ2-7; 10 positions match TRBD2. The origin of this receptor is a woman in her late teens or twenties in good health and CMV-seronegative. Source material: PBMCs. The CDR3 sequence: CASSSGRASYEQYF. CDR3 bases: TGTGCCAGCAGTAGCGGGAGGGCCTCCTACGAGCAGTACTTC.